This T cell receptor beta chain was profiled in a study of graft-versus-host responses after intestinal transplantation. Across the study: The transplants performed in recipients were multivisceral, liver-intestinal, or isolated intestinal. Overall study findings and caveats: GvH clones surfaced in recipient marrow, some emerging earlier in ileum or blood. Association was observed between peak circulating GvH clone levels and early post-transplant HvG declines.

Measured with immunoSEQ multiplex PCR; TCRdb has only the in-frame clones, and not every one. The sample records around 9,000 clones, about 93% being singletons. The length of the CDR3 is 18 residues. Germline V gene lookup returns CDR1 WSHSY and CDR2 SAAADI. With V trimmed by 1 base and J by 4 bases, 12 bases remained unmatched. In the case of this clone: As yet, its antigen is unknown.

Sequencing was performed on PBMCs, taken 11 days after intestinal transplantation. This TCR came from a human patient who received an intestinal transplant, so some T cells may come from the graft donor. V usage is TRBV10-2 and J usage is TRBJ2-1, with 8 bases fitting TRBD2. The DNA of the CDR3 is TGCGCCAGCAGTGAGTTCCGAAGCGGGGGCCTTCTTTACAATGAGCAGTTCTTC. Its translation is CASSEFRSGGLLYNEQFF.